This T cell receptor (beta chain) was found in a study of cytomegalovirus exposure and HLA in healthy donors. The PCR employed 60 Vbeta primers together with 13 Jbeta primers. Generated by immunoSEQ multiplex PCR, the TCRdb table keeps only in-frame clones and is missing some. The sample consists of roughly 250,000 clones, more than 55% of them appearing once. As for this clone: What it recognizes is unknown.

Points from the study as a whole: One cluster of highly shared sequence variants probably arose as a sequencing artifact. Presence/absence analyses treated sequencing depth as roughly uniform across donors. Follow-up analysis found HLA locus-dependent TCR association rates, highest for DRB1 and lowest for HLA-C.

The sequenced sample consisted of PBMCs. The clonotype originates from a female donor in good health and CMV-seronegative.

This CDR3 reads CATSRDLGGKETQYF. Written as DNA, the CDR3 is TGTGCCACCAGCAGAGATCTTGGGGGGAAAGAGACCCAGTACTTC. The rearrangement joins TRBV15 to TRBJ2-5, with D possibly matching TRBD2 (6 bases). Germline values: CDR1 LNHNV, CDR2 YYDKDF (reference sequence). Trimming removed 0 bases at V and 3 bases at J, with 11 bases between. The CDR3 contains 15 residues.